These T cell receptor beta chains were read from a single sample in a study of PD-L1 blockade in urothelial cancer. Only in-frame clones appear in the TCRdb table, and some are missing; sequencing was by immunoSEQ multiplex PCR. The sample has tens of thousands of clones, 79% seen once. Sample: PBMCs, taken around atezolizumab (anti-PD-L1) treatment. The receptors derive from a man aged 70 or older with urothelial cancer. Both conserved end residues are part of each CDR3. The D gene is left open where the match is weak. The size of a clone is reported for some rows only, either as once, few or many, or as a class for expanded clones.

V	length	J	size	D	CDR3	DNA
TRBV10-3	15	TRBJ2-3	NA	NA	CAIRVGTEEQDTQYF	TGTGCCATCAGGGTCGGGACTGAGGAACAAGATACGCAGTATTTT
TRBV5-1	13	TRBJ1-2	NA	NA	CASSHTNSYGYTF	TGCGCCAGCAGCCACACCAATTCTTATGGCTACACCTTC
TRBV6-1	16	TRBJ2-7	NA	NA	CASSEPRVGGKYEQYF	TGTGCCAGCAGTGAACCCCGGGTAGGCGGAAAGTACGAGCAGTACTTC
TRBV7-3	16	TRBJ2-1	once	TRBD2	CASSLTGPGGLSEQFF	TGTGCCAGCAGCTTAACAGGGCCGGGGGGGTTAAGTGAGCAGTTCTTC
TRBV7-3	12	TRBJ1-1	NA	TRBD1	CASSYLGQGSFF	TGTGCCAGCAGTTACCTGGGACAGGGTTCTTTCTTT
TRBV18	13	TRBJ1-1	NA	TRBD1	CASSSRSGTDAFF	TGTGCCAGCTCATCTAGGTCCGGGACAGATGCTTTCTTT
TRBV7-8	14	TRBJ1-4	NA	TRBD1	CASSFDRAGEKLFF	TGTGCCAGCAGCTTTGACAGGGCGGGTGAAAAACTGTTTTTT
TRBV4-2	15	TRBJ2-7	NA	TRBD1	CASSQDRDRGYEQYF	TGTGCCAGCAGCCAAGATCGAGACAGGGGGTACGAGCAGTACTTC
TRBV10-3	13	TRBJ2-7	NA	TRBD1	CAIAGTGGREQYF	TGTGCCATCGCCGGGACAGGGGGCCGCGAGCAGTACTTC
TRBV11-3	17	TRBJ2-1	NA	NA	CASSSGADPRKYNEQFF	TGTGCCAGCAGCTCCGGAGCGGACCCTAGGAAGTACAATGAGCAGTTCTTC
TRBV11-3	14	TRBJ1-1	NA	NA	CASSLLGTTTEAFF	TGTGCCAGCAGCTTACTGGGGACTACGACTGAAGCTTTCTTT
TRBV5-6	15	TRBJ1-1	NA	NA	CASSLVTNKNTEAFF	TGTGCCAGCAGCTTGGTTACAAACAAGAACACTGAAGCTTTCTTT
TRBV5-1	14	TRBJ2-1	NA	TRBD2	CASSWGREADEQFF	TGCGCCAGCAGCTGGGGGCGGGAGGCGGATGAGCAGTTCTTC
TRBV14	15	TRBJ2-3	NA	NA	CASSRRGFSTDTQYF	TGTGCCAGCAGCCGGAGGGGCTTCAGCACAGATACGCAGTATTTT
TRBV7-8	12	TRBJ1-5	few	NA	CASSLDYQPQHF	TGTGCCAGCAGCTTAGACTACCAGCCCCAGCATTTT
TRBV7-8	15	TRBJ2-7	NA	TRBD2	CASSFPSGGAYEQYF	TGTGCCAGCAGCTTTCCTAGCGGGGGGGCCTACGAGCAGTACTTC
TRBV5-1	13	TRBJ2-1	NA	NA	CASSWTDNNEQFF	TGCGCCAGCAGCTGGACAGATAACAATGAGCAGTTCTTC
TRBV5-1	16	TRBJ2-2	NA	TRBD2	CASSLAPGGIAGELFF	TGCGCCAGCAGCTTGGCCCCGGGAGGGATCGCCGGGGAGCTGTTTTTT
TRBV29-1	10	TRBJ1-1	few	NA	CSVEEIRAFF	TGCAGCGTTGAAGAGATCAGGGCTTTCTTT
TRBV5-4	15	TRBJ2-3	NA	NA	CASSLGGRGTDTQYF	TGTGCCAGCAGCTTGGGGGGGAGGGGGACTGATACGCAGTATTTT
TRBV5-5	16	TRBJ2-7	NA	NA	CASSPGGTATSYEQYF	TGTGCCAGCAGCCCAGGGGGGACAGCCACCTCCTACGAGCAGTACTTC
TRBV7-2	17	TRBJ2-2	NA	TRBD2	CASSLVAGGRGTGELFF	TGTGCCAGCAGCTTAGTCGCGGGGGGGCGGGGCACCGGGGAGCTGTTTTTT
TRBV18	12	TRBJ2-7	NA	NA	CASSPDSYEQYF	TGTGCCAGCTCACCGGACAGCTACGAGCAGTACTTC
TRBV28	16	TRBJ1-5	NA	NA	CASSPPSVGGNQPQHF	TGTGCCAGCTCTCCCCCATCGGTCGGGGGCAATCAGCCCCAGCATTTT
TRBV25-1	14	TRBJ1-2	NA	NA	CASSEGGRANGYTF	TGTGCCAGCAGTGAGGGAGGCAGGGCGAATGGCTACACCTTC
TRBV6-1	15	TRBJ1-5	NA	TRBD1	CASSPRVTGLQPQHF	TGTGCCAGCAGTCCCCGAGTGACAGGGCTACAGCCCCAGCATTTT
TRBV6-5	15	TRBJ2-1	NA	TRBD1	CASSYQGVGPNEQFF	TGTGCCAGCAGTTACCAGGGGGTGGGTCCCAATGAGCAGTTCTTC
TRBV7-9	17	TRBJ2-6	NA	NA	CAGGEGGDLSGANVLTF	TGTGCCGGCGGGGAAGGGGGCGACCTCTCTGGGGCCAACGTCCTGACTTTC
TRBV29-1	14	TRBJ1-2	NA	TRBD1	CSVASTGAGYGYTF	TGCAGCGTTGCCTCGACAGGGGCGGGCTATGGCTACACCTTC
TRBV19	14	TRBJ1-5	NA	TRBD1	CASTLGQGSQPQHF	TGTGCCAGTACCTTGGGACAGGGCAGTCAGCCCCAGCATTTT
TRBV29-1	14	TRBJ2-5	NA	NA	CSVEVARAKETQYF	TGCAGCGTTGAGGTTGCGCGGGCCAAAGAGACCCAGTACTTC
TRBV6-5	15	TRBJ2-1	once	TRBD1	CASSPGQGARNEQFF	TGTGCCAGCAGTCCAGGACAGGGGGCGCGCAATGAGCAGTTCTTC
TRBV7-2	11	TRBJ2-5	NA	NA	CASSLYETQYF	TGTGCCAGCAGCTTATATGAGACCCAGTACTTC
TRBV7-2	14	TRBJ2-7	NA	TRBD2	CASKPSGGSYEQYF	TGTGCCAGCAAACCTAGCGGGGGTTCCTACGAGCAGTACTTC
TRBV7-9	15	TRBJ1-5	NA	NA	CASSFGWAPNQPQHF	TGTGCCAGCAGCTTTGGCTGGGCTCCCAATCAGCCCCAGCATTTT
TRBV11-2	16	TRBJ1-3	NA	NA	CASSSRQAGSGNTIYF	TGTGCCAGCAGCTCAAGACAGGCGGGCTCTGGAAACACCATATATTTT
TRBV12-5	15	TRBJ2-5	NA	TRBD2	CASGPSGGAGETQYF	TGTGCTAGTGGTCCTAGCGGGGGGGCCGGAGAGACCCAGTACTTC
TRBV21-1	16	TRBJ1-1	few	NA	CASSVWQDGMNTEAFF	TGTGCCAGCAGCGTCTGGCAGGACGGGATGAACACTGAAGCTTTCTTT
TRBV29-1	13	TRBJ1-1	NA	TRBD1	CSVLTGVNTEAFF	TGCAGCGTTCTTACAGGGGTGAACACTGAAGCTTTCTTT
TRBV4-2	15	TRBJ1-4	NA	TRBD1	CASSPHRGPDEKLFF	TGTGCCAGCAGCCCCCACAGGGGGCCAGATGAAAAACTGTTTTTT
TRBV9	16	TRBJ2-1	NA	TRBD2	CASSVGASGWYNEQFF	TGTGCCAGCAGCGTAGGGGCTAGCGGGTGGTACAATGAGCAGTTCTTC
TRBV19	21	TRBJ2-5	NA	TRBD1	CASSSTSLSIGWTGVQETQYF	TGTGCCAGTAGCTCAACATCACTTAGTATAGGTTGGACAGGGGTCCAAGAGACCCAGTACTTC
TRBV27	16	TRBJ1-2	NA	NA	CASSLGPFAPNYGYTF	TGTGCCAGCAGTTTGGGGCCTTTTGCCCCAAACTATGGCTACACCTTC
TRBV14	12	TRBJ1-1	NA	NA	CASSQDGGEAFF	TGTGCCAGCAGCCAAGACGGGGGGGAAGCTTTCTTT
TRBV30	17	TRBJ2-2	NA	TRBD1	CAWGLGTGAGVTGELFF	TGTGCCTGGGGGTTAGGGACAGGGGCTGGGGTGACCGGGGAGCTGTTTTTT
TRBV18	12	TRBJ1-1	NA	NA	CASSPSGGAAFF	TGTGCCAGCTCCCCCTCGGGGGGGGCCGCTTTCTTT
TRBV9	16	TRBJ2-3	NA	NA	CASSVGWRGRADTQYF	TGTGCCAGCAGCGTAGGGTGGAGGGGGCGGGCAGATACGCAGTATTTT
TRBV14	13	TRBJ1-2	NA	NA	CASSQLRSGGYTF	TGTGCCAGCAGCCAACTCAGGTCGGGAGGCTACACCTTC
TRBV14	13	TRBJ2-2	NA	NA	CASSQDLEGELFF	TGTGCCAGCAGCCAAGATTTAGAGGGAGAGCTGTTTTTT
TRBV7-8	15	TRBJ1-5	NA	TRBD1	CASSLGQQSNQPQHF	TGTGCCAGCAGCCTGGGACAGCAGAGCAATCAGCCCCAGCATTTT
TRBV7-7	14	TRBJ2-3	few	NA	CASSSGGATDTQYF	TGTGCCAGCAGCTCGGGGGGCGCCACAGATACGCAGTATTTT
TRBV4-1	14	TRBJ2-5	NA	NA	CASSQASFHETQYF	TGCGCCAGCAGCCAAGCCAGTTTTCATGAGACCCAGTACTTC
TRBV7-9	12	TRBJ1-1	NA	NA	CASSLAGRGAFF	TGTGCCAGCAGCTTAGCAGGCAGGGGAGCTTTCTTT
TRBV11-3	16	TRBJ2-1	NA	TRBD2	CASSPPLAGGPKEQFF	TGTGCCAGCAGCCCTCCTCTAGCGGGAGGTCCTAAGGAGCAGTTCTTC
TRBV6-6	16	TRBJ2-7	once	TRBD2	CASSPRAGGQRHEQYF	TGTGCCAGCAGCCCCCGAGCGGGGGGGCAGCGCCACGAGCAGTACTTC
TRBV11-3	14	TRBJ1-2	NA	NA	CASSLEAGDYGYTF	TGTGCCAGCAGCTTAGAGGCAGGGGATTATGGCTACACCTTC
TRBV6-1	16	TRBJ1-3	NA	TRBD1	CAGSGVGQGTGNTIYF	TGTGCCGGCAGTGGTGTCGGACAGGGAACTGGAAACACCATATATTTT
TRBV28	19	TRBJ2-3	NA	TRBD2	CASSQSKGLAGGGTDTQYF	TGTGCCAGCAGCCAGAGCAAAGGACTAGCGGGAGGCGGCACAGATACGCAGTATTTT
TRBV27	13	TRBJ1-2	few	NA	CASSLLGAGGYTF	TGTGCCAGCAGTTTATTGGGGGCCGGGGGCTACACCTTC